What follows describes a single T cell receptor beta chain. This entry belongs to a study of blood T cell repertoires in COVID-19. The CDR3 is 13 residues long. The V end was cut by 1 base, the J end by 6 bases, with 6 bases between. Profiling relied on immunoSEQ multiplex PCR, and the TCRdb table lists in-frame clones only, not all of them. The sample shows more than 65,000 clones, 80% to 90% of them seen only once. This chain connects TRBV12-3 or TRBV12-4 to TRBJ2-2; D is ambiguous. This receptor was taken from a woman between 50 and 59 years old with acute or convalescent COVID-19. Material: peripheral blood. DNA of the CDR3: TGTGCCAGCAGTTTAGACGGGTCCGGGGAGCTGTTTTTT. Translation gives CASSLDGSGELFF.